The clone carrying this T cell receptor beta chain has more than one count but fewer than ten. The antigen is undetermined. The primer mix had 60 Vbeta and 13 Jbeta primers. Produced via immunoSEQ multiplex PCR; TCRdb's table is partial and in-frame only. The top ten hold under 2.5% of the sample, which has about 98,000 clones, roughly 76% seen once. CDR1 is MDHEN and CDR2 is SYDVKM in the germline V gene. V was clipped by 3 bases and J by 0 bases, with 12 bases between them. The CDR3 contains 15 residues. This entry belongs to a study of cytomegalovirus exposure and HLA in healthy donors. Study results and caveats: Earlier analysis looked at TCR beta V segments, and most were productive about 87% or about 30% of the time. Follow-up analysis later connected one missense variant in DCLRE1C with trimming of TCR beta V- and J-genes. Later on, an analysis found that several of the most significant clusters appeared to be linked to common viral pathogens, which included parvovirus B19.

This chain links TRBV28 with TRBJ2-7; possibly TRBD1 for D (5 bases). The receptor was isolated from a man aged 50-60 years in good health and CMV-seronegative. Sequenced sample: PBMCs. The CDR3 region is CASSLGLTRSYEQYF. The CDR3 DNA is TGTGCCAGCAGTTTGGGGCTGACCCGCTCCTACGAGCAGTACTTC.